This is a list of T cell receptor beta chains from one sample in a study of T cell repertoires in cytomegalovirus infection. One entry per CDR3 protein, called by TCRdb with MiXCR from the reads. Among hundreds of thousands of distinct CDR3 sequences listed, just under 30% were seen once. Their recognized antigens are unknown. Sequencing used cultured PBMCs, obtained from culture after CMV antigen stimulation. The origin of the receptors is a human donor in good health (CMV status not recorded). Some clones in this sample may be carry-over from other donors' samples. CDR3s include the opening cysteine and the closing phenylalanine or tryptophan. The order of the fields is V gene, clone size, D gene, J gene, CDR3 DNA, CDR3 protein. A D gene is named only where the DNA matches it firmly. The size of a clone is reported for some rows only, either as once, few or many, or as a class for expanded clones.

>TRBV4-1|.|.|TRBJ2-1
TGCGCCAGCAGCCAAGACGGGGAGCAGTTCTTC
CASSQDGEQFF
>TRBV7-9|many|.|TRBJ2-5
TGTGCCAGCAGCTCCGACCTCAAAGGGACCCAGTACTTC
CASSSDLKGTQYF
>TRBV20-1|.|TRBD2|TRBJ2-3
TGCAGTGCCCCGACTAGCGGGACGCCCACAGATACGCAGTATTTT
CSAPTSGTPTDTQYF
>TRBV5-6|.|.|TRBJ1-2
TGTGCCAGCAGCTCCGGGACCCACCATGGCTACACCTTC
CASSSGTHHGYTF
>TRBV10-3|.|.|TRBJ1-4
TGTGCCATCAGTGGGGGGGTCGCCCTCAATGAAAAACTGTTTTTT
CAISGGVALNEKLFF
>TRBV7-2|.|.|TRBJ1-3
TGTGCCAGCAGCTTAGACATGTACTCTGGAAACACCATATATTTT
CASSLDMYSGNTIYF
>TRBV25-1|.|TRBD1|TRBJ1-2
TGTGCCAGCAGTGTCTGGACAGGTTTTAACTATGGCTACACCTTC
CASSVWTGFNYGYTF
>TRBV12-3/TRBV12-4|.|.|TRBJ1-5
TGTGCCAGCAGTTTTAAGGGTTACGGCAATCAGCCCCAGCATTTT
CASSFKGYGNQPQHF
>TRBV28|many|.|TRBJ1-4
TGTGCCAGCAGTTTTGATGGGGCCGGTGAAAAACTGTTTTTT
CASSFDGAGEKLFF
>TRBV10-3|.|TRBD2|TRBJ2-2
TGTGCCATCAGTGAGGCCTCGACTAGCGGAGACACCGGGGAGCTGTTTTTT
CAISEASTSGDTGELFF
>TRBV7-3|few|.|TRBJ1-6
TGTGCCAGCAGCTTAAGTAGCTCCTATAATTCACCCCTCCACTTT
CASSLSSSYNSPLHF
>TRBV25-1|once|.|TRBJ2-1
TGTGCCAGCCTGAGGGCAGGGGCGATCAATGAGCAGTTCTTC
CASLRAGAINEQFF
>TRBV28|.|.|TRBJ1-2
TGTGCCAGCAGTTTAGTCCAGACCTATGGCTACACCTTC
CASSLVQTYGYTF
>TRBV2|few|TRBD2|TRBJ2-3
TGTGCCAGTACCCCGGGACTAGCGGGTGATACGCAGTATTTT
CASTPGLAGDTQYF
>TRBV28|.|TRBD1|TRBJ2-5
TGTGCCAGCAGTTTACGCCGGGTGACAGGGCAAGAGACCCAGTACTTC
CASSLRRVTGQETQYF
>TRBV5-6|.|.|TRBJ1-4
TGTGCCAGCAGCTTGCCAACTAATGAAAAACTGTTTTTT
CASSLPTNEKLFF
>TRBV10-3|many|.|TRBJ2-6
TGTGCCATCAGTCGGAACCCTGGGGCCAACGTCCTGACTTTC
CAISRNPGANVLTF
>TRBV6-2/TRBV6-3|few|TRBD2|TRBJ2-7
TGTGCCAGCAGGACTAGCGGGGGTTACGAGCAGTACTTC
CASRTSGGYEQYF
>TRBV4-2|.|TRBD1|TRBJ1-5
TGTGCCAGCAGCCAAACCGGGACAGGGGGCAATCAGCCCCAGCATTTT
CASSQTGTGGNQPQHF
>TRBV11-2|.|.|TRBJ1-1
TGTGCCAGCAGCTTAGTAAAATTGAACACTGAAGCTTTCTTT
CASSLVKLNTEAFF
>TRBV29-1|.|.|TRBJ1-2
TGCAGCGTTGAAGGGAGCAGGGCGAATGGCTACACCTTC
CSVEGSRANGYTF
>TRBV7-9|few|.|TRBJ2-7
TGTGCCAGCAGCGAACCAGGGGACAAACGCTACGAGCAGTACTTC
CASSEPGDKRYEQYF
>TRBV7-9|.|.|TRBJ2-3
TGTGCCAGCAGCCCCTTGTGGTGGAGCACAGATACGCAGTATTTT
CASSPLWWSTDTQYF
>TRBV12-3/TRBV12-4|few|.|TRBJ1-2
TGTGCCAGCAGTGCCCCGGGCAGGGGCTATGGCTACACCTTC
CASSAPGRGYGYTF
>TRBV7-8|few|.|TRBJ2-7
TGTGCCAGCACCCCATGGGAGGGGGCCTACGAGCAGTACTTC
CASTPWEGAYEQYF
>TRBV7-2|.|.|TRBJ1-1
TGTGCCAGCAGCGGGAGTGGGGACCGAATGAACACTGAAGCTTTCTTT
CASSGSGDRMNTEAFF
>TRBV7-2|.|TRBD2|TRBJ2-7
TGTGCCAGCAGCTTAGTTTGGCTAGCGGACTCCTACGAGCAGTACTTC
CASSLVWLADSYEQYF
>TRBV28|few|.|TRBJ1-1
TGTGCCAGCAGGTGGGGCACTGAAGCTTTCTTT
CASRWGTEAFF
>TRBV28|once|.|TRBJ1-2
TGTGCCACCACCGTGGGGACCCGCTCAACCGACTATGGCTACACCTTC
CATTVGTRSTDYGYTF
>TRBV5-5|few|.|TRBJ2-1
TGTGCCAGCAGAAATGAGGATGAGCAGTTCTTC
CASRNEDEQFF
>TRBV20-1|.|.|TRBJ1-4
TGCAGTGCTAGAGTAGGCCTTAATGAAAAACTGTTTTTT
CSARVGLNEKLFF
>TRBV11-3|.|.|TRBJ2-1
TGTGCCAGCAGCTTAGATTCCGTCAATGAGCAGTTCTTC
CASSLDSVNEQFF
>TRBV7-3|.|.|TRBJ2-1
TGTGCCAGCAGCTCGGACAAAAGCGATGATGAGCAGTTCTTC
CASSSDKSDDEQFF
>TRBV20-1|.|.|TRBJ1-2
TGCAGTGCTAGAGGAGGGCGGGACCCCTATGGCTACACCTTC
CSARGGRDPYGYTF
>TRBV18|.|.|TRBJ1-5
TGTGCCAGCTCACCTGGGGGACGAAGTATGAATCAGCCCCAGCATTTT
CASSPGGRSMNQPQHF
>TRBV7-2|few|TRBD2|TRBJ2-1
TGTGCCAGCAGCTTGTTCAGTCTAGCGGGAGTAAGGGTACGTCGGGGAAATGAGCAGTTCTTC
CASSLFSLAGVRVRRGNEQFF